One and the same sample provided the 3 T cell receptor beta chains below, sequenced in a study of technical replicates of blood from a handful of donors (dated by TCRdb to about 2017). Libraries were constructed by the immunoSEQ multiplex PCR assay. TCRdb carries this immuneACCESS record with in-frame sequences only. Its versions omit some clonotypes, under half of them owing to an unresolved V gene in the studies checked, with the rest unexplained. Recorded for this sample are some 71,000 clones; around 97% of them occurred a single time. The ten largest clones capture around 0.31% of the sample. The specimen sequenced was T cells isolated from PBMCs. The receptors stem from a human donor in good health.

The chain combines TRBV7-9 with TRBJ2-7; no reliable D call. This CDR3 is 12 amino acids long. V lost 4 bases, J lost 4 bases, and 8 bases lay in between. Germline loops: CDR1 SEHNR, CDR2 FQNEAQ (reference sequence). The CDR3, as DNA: TGTGCCAGCAGCTCAACTTCTTACGAGCAGTACTTC. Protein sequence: CASSSTSYEQYF.

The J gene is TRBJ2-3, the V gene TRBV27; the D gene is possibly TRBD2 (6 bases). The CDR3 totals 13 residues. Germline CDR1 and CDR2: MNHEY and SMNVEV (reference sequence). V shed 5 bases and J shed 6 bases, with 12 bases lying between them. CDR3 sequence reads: CASSPFAGDTQYF. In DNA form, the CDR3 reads TGTGCCAGCAGTCCCTTTGCGGGGGATACGCAGTATTTT.

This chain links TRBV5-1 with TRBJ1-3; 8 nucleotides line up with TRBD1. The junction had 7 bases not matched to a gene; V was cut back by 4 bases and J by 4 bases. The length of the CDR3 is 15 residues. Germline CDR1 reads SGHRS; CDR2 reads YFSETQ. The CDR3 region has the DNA TGCGCCAGCAGCACCGGACAGGGCGGAGGAAACACCATATATTTT. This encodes CASSTGQGGGNTIYF. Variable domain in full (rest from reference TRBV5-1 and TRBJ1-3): KAGVTQTPRYLIKTRGQQVTLSCSPISGHRSVSWYQQTPGQGLQFLFEYFSETQRNKGNFPGRFSGRQFSNSRSEMNVSTLELGDSALYLCASSTGQGGGNTIYFGEGSWLTVV.